This T cell receptor beta chain was captured by sequencing in a study of T cells in tumors after PD-1 blockade (dated by TCRdb to between 2018 and 2020). Regarding the complete study: Exclusion criteria were prior checkpoint blockade, use of systemic immunosuppressants, or recent radiotherapy or other anti-cancer therapy within 4 weeks. RECIST version 1.1 was the standard used to evaluate clinical response. A subset of patients also received ongoing daily vismodegib 150 mg during anti-PD-1 treatment. Paired single-cell RNA and TCR sequencing was done in the study on site-matched tumors from patients with BCC or SCC, both before and after anti-PD-1 therapy. Patients were treated with either pembrolizumab 200 mg every 3 weeks or cemiplimab 350 mg every 2 weeks. To compare clonotypes in blood versus tumor, bulk TCR sequencing was run on fewer than 11 peripheral blood samples drawn from about five patients. Peripheral blood samples averaged around 110,000 TCR templates (range roughly 22,000-257,772) and roughly 35,000 unique clonotypes. The paper's findings and limits, for the study overall: Around two fifths of tumor TCR clonotypes were detected in blood, and some novel exhausted tumor clones were observed in pre-treatment blood, which was taken as suggesting peripheral recruitment. Where the novel T cell clones came from was not identified, and possible sources could include lymphoid organs or rare unexpanded clones inside the tumor or in the tumor periphery.

Reading the label with the study, this specimen's time point is: before anti-PD-1 therapy. Genomic DNA extracted from tumor biopsies or peripheral blood was used for bulk TCRbeta sequencing, with input ranging from about 600 ng to 6,500 ng. Every patient had histologically proven advanced or metastatic basal or squamous cell carcinoma and was a poor candidate for surgical resection. The basal cell carcinoma cohort was made up of roughly 10 patients, and bulk tumor TCR sequencing was performed for 8 of these patients. With respect to this clone: What antigen it recognizes has not been identified. No clone much larger than this one lies a single base away; base qualities are absent.

Including cysteine and phenylalanine, the CDR3 has 15 amino acids. The only DNA kept is the CDR3, 45 bases in frame from the first base. Germline trimming amounts to 4 bases on V and 2 bases on J, with 2 as the count of junction bases outside the gene matches. The germline V gene specifies SNHLY as CDR1 and FYNNEI as CDR2. The immunoSEQ platform was used to carry out deep TCRbeta sequencing. As for the authors' bioinformatics: Only productive rearrangements were exported from the immunoSEQ Analyzer for further analysis. Bulk TCRbeta clonotypes were assigned T cell phenotypes by matching to single-cell RNA+TCR-seq clones sharing the same TCRbeta sequence. Tumor enrichment of a clone was calculated by dividing the clone's tumor frequency by the clone's PBMC frequency, both taken from bulk TCR sequencing. GLIPH was used to group TCRs into specificity groups, clusters of distinct TCRs likely recognizing common antigens via shared CDR3 motifs. TCRdb's version of the immuneACCESS table is confined to in-frame rearrangements and falls short of the full clone set. An unresolved V gene accounts for under half of the shortfall where checked; the remainder is of unknown origin. Clone size and the V and J calls come from that table; the DNA yielded D and trimming. The sample has roughly 59,000 clones on record, around three quarters of them singletons. The ten largest make up under 15% of the sample.

The sequences come from PBMCs, collected before anti-PD-1 treatment. The TCR comes from a human donor with basal cell carcinoma. This sequence uses TRBV2 and TRBJ2-6, with 7 bases in between that match TRBD2. The nucleotide sequence reads as follows: TGTGCCAGCAGTGGCGGGGGTGCTGGGGCCAACGTCCTGACTTTC. This is translated as CASSGGGAGANVLTF.